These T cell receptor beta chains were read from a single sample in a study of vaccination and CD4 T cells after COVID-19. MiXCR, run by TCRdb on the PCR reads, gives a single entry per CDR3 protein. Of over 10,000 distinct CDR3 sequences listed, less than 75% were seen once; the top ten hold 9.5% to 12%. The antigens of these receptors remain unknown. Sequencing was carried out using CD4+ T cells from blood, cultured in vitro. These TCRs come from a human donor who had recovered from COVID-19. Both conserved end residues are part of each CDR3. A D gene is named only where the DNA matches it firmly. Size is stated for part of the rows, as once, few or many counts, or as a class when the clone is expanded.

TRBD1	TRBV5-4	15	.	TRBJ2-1	TGTGCCAGCAGCCCACCGGGACAGGGCTACAATGAGCAGTTCTTC	CASSPPGQGYNEQFF
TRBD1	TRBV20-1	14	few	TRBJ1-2	TGCAGTGCTAGTCCCGGGACAGGTTTGGGAGGCTACACCTTC	CSASPGTGLGGYTF
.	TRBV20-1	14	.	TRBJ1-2	TGCAGTGCTAGTAACGCGGGCGAGGGCTATGGCTACACCTTC	CSASNAGEGYGYTF
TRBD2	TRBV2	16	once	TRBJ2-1	TGTGCCAGCAACGAACGGGGGGGGTTCTCCTACAATGAGCAGTTCTTC	CASNERGGFSYNEQFF
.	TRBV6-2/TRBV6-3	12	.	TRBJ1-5	TGTGCCAGCAGCACCTCGGTCAAGCCCCAGCATTTT	CASSTSVKPQHF
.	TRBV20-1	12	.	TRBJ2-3	TGCAGTGCAAGAGCGAGCACAGATACGCAGTATTTT	CSARASTDTQYF
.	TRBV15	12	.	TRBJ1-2	TGTGCCACCAGCCGAAACGAGGCGGGCTACACCTTC	CATSRNEAGYTF
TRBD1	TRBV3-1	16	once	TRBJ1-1	TGTGCCAGCAGCCCGAGGGACAGGGGGATTTATACTGAAGCTTTCTTT	CASSPRDRGIYTEAFF
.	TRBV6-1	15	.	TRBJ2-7	TGTGCCAGCAGTGACGTTGGAGCAGGATCACGCGAGCAGTACTTC	CASSDVGAGSREQYF
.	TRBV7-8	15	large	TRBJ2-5	TGTGCCAGCAGCTTAGCCTCAGGGGATTGGGAGACCCAGTACTTC	CASSLASGDWETQYF
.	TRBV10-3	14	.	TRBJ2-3	TGTGCCATCAGTACCTCAGGGGAGGGGGATACGCAGTATTTT	CAISTSGEGDTQYF
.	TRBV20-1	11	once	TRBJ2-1	TGCAGTGCTAGAGAATACAATGAGCAGTTCTTC	CSAREYNEQFF
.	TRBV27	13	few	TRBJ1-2	TGTGCCAGCAGGGGCTCGACAGACTATGGCTACACCTTC	CASRGSTDYGYTF
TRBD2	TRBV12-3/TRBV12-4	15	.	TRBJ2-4	TGTGCCAGCAGTTTAGCGGGACTAGCCTCAAACATTCAGTACTTC	CASSLAGLASNIQYF
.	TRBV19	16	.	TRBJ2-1	TGTGCCAGTAGCCCGGACAGACCTTCCTCCTACAATGAGCAGTTCTTC	CASSPDRPSSYNEQFF
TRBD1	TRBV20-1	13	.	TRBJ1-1	TGCAGTGCTCTGGGACAGGGAGGCTACGAAGCTTTCTTT	CSALGQGGYEAFF
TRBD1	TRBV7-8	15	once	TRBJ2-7	TGTGCCAGCAGCCTCCGGGACAGGGGTCCCTACGAGCAGTACTTC	CASSLRDRGPYEQYF
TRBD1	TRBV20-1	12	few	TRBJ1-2	TGCAGTGCGACAGGGAATGGGTATGGCTACACCTTC	CSATGNGYGYTF
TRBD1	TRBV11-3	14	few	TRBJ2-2	TGTGCCAGCAGCCCGAGGACAGGGACCGGGGAGCTGTTTTTT	CASSPRTGTGELFF
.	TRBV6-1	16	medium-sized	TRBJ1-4	TGTGCCAGCAATGATGTGACCGGGACCCTAAATGAAAAACTGTTTTTT	CASNDVTGTLNEKLFF
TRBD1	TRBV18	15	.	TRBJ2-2	TGTGCCAGCTTCCGACAGGGAACGAACACCGGGGAGCTGTTTTTT	CASFRQGTNTGELFF
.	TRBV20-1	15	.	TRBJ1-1	TGCAGTGCTAAAGACGGGGTACGGGGGAACACTGAAGCTTTCTTT	CSAKDGVRGNTEAFF
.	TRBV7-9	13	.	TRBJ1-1	TGTGCCAGCAGCAGGGGTGGGAACACTGAAGCTTTCTTT	CASSRGGNTEAFF
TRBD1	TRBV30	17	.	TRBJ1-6	TGTGCCTGGAGTATACCTGCTCCGGGACAGGGTAATTCACCCCTCCACTTT	CAWSIPAPGQGNSPLHF
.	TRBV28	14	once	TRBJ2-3	TGTGCCAGCAGGCCAGGGGGGAGCACAGATACGCAGTATTTT	CASRPGGSTDTQYF
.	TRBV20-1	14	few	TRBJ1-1	TGCAGTGCTAGAGATCAGTCCTTTGGAGGTGAAGCTTTCTTT	CSARDQSFGGEAFF
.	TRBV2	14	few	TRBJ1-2	TGTGCCAGCAGCCCCGCACAGGGTGGCTATGGCTACACCTTC	CASSPAQGGYGYTF
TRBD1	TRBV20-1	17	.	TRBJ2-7	TGCAGTGCTAGCGGACAGGGGGCTACTTTAAGCTCCTACGAGCAGTACTTC	CSASGQGATLSSYEQYF
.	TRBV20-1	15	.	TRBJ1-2	TGCAGTGCTCGGGACACAGGGAGTTACAACTATGGCTACACCTTC	CSARDTGSYNYGYTF
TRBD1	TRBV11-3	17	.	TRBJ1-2	TGTGCCAGCAGCCCACCCAATCATGCCCAGGGGGTGGATGGCTACACCTTC	CASSPPNHAQGVDGYTF
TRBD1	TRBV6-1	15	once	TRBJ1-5	TGTGCCAGCAGTGCTGAGACAGGGGGGAATCAGCCCCAGCATTTT	CASSAETGGNQPQHF
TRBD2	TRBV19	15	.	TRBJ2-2	TGTGCCAGTAGTGTGCGGACTAGCCCCACCGGGGAGCTGTTTTTT	CASSVRTSPTGELFF
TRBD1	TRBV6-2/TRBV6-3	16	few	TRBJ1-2	TGTGCCAGCAGTTTTTCACGAACTCCAGGGGGCGCGGAACCGGCCTTC	CASSFSRTPGGAEPAF
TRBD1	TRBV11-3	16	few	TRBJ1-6	TGTGCCAGCAGCTTATACTTCGGGACAGGCAATTCACCCCTCCACTTT	CASSLYFGTGNSPLHF
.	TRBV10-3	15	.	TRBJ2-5	TGTGCCATCAGTGAGTCGCTGGGGGCGGGAGAGACCCAGTACTTC	CAISESLGAGETQYF
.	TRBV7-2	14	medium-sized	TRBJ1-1	TGTGCCAGCAGTAAGGGAGGTCCGAACACTGAAGCTTTCTTT	CASSKGGPNTEAFF
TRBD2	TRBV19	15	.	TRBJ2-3	TGTGCCAGTAGTCTCCAAGCGGGAGTAACAGATACGCAGTATTTT	CASSLQAGVTDTQYF
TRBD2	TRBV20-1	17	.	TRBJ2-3	TGCAGTGCTAGCGGGACAGTGCTAGCGGGGGCTACAGATACGCAGTATTTT	CSASGTVLAGATDTQYF
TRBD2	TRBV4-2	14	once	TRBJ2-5	TGTGCCAGCAGTCTAGCGGGGGGGGTGGAGACCCAGTACTTC	CASSLAGGVETQYF
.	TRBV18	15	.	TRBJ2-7	TGTGCCAGCTCACCCCCCTGGCAGGGGCGGGTCGAGCAGTACTTC	CASSPPWQGRVEQYF
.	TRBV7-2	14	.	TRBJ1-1	TGTGCCAGCAGCCCTATACACAGGAACACTGAAGCTTTCTTT	CASSPIHRNTEAFF
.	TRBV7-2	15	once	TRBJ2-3	TGTGCCAGCAGCTTAGTTTGGGACCGCACAGATACGCAGTATTTT	CASSLVWDRTDTQYF
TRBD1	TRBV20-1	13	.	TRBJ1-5	TGCAGTGCCCGGACAGGGAGCAATCAGCCCCAGCATTTT	CSARTGSNQPQHF
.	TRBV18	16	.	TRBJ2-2	TGTGCCAGCTCACCGCGACAGGACCGAAGCACCGGGGAGCTGTTTTTT	CASSPRQDRSTGELFF
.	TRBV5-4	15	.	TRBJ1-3	TGTGCCAGCAGCTTTGGTACCACCCAGGGAAACACCATATATTTT	CASSFGTTQGNTIYF
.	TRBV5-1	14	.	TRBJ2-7	TGCGCCAGCAGCTTCGGTAACTACGACTACGAGCAGTACTTC	CASSFGNYDYEQYF
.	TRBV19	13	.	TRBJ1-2	TGTGCCTCCGTCGGGGCCTCGCTGTGGGGCTACACCTTT	CASVGASLWGYTF
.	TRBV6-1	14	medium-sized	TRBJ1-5	TGTGCCAGTAACGACGGTCTCAACAATCAGCCCCAGCATTTT	CASNDGLNNQPQHF
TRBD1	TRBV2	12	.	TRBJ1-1	TGTGCCAGCAGTTTACAGGGGGCTGAAGCTTTCTTT	CASSLQGAEAFF
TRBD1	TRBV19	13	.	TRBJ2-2	TGTGCCAGTAGTGTACAGGGGGCCGGGGAGCTGTTTTTT	CASSVQGAGELFF
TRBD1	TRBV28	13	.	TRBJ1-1	TGTGCCAGCAGCCCCCGGACAGGCCTCAAGGCTTTCTTT	CASSPRTGLKAFF